Below, 10 T cell receptor beta chains from the same sample are listed, as sequenced in a study of blood T cell repertoires in COVID-19. Generated by immunoSEQ multiplex PCR, the TCRdb table keeps only in-frame clones and is missing some. In the table there are more than 250,000 clones, around 84% of which are singletons. Material for sequencing was PBMCs or T cells enriched from blood (not recorded which). The receptors were gathered from a middle-aged man who had been exposed to COVID-19.

The chain combines TRBV7-3 with TRBJ2-3, with 8 bases aligning to TRBD1. The germline V gene has CDR1 SGHTA and CDR2 FQGTGA. The CDR3 runs 13 residues. Trimming took 5 bases from V and 4 from J; bases not matched to a gene: 2. CDR3 DNA sequence: TGTGCCAGCAGCATGGACAGGGCAGATACGCAGTATTTT. Its translation is CASSMDRADTQYF. The variable domain in full, with the rest retrieved from reference TRBV7-3 and TRBJ2-3, is GAGVSQTPSNKVTEKGKYVELRCDPISGHTALYWYRQSLGQGPEFLIYFQGTGAADDSGLPNDRFFAVRPEGSVSTLKIQRTERGDSAVYLCASSMDRADTQYFGPGTRLTVL.

The chain carries TRBV19 and TRBJ2-1, with TRBD2 matching over 7 bases. V shed 3 bases, J shed 5 bases, and the junction held 7 bases outside the gene matches. The germline V gene encodes CDR1 LNHDA and CDR2 SQIVND (reference sequence). This CDR3 comprises 15 residues. The CDR3 region is CASSIRLAENNEQFF. The CDR3 DNA reads TGTGCCAGTAGTATTCGTCTAGCGGAAAACAATGAGCAGTTCTTC.

V gene TRBV30 combines with J gene TRBJ1-1; D possibly corresponds to TRBD1 (5 bases). Germline-derived CDR1 and CDR2 are GTSNPN and SVGIG (reference sequence). CDR3 length: 13 amino acids. V was trimmed by 2 bases and J by 5 bases, leaving 12 bases between them. CDR3 in amino acids: CAWSLRGRTEAFF. The CDR3 nucleotides are TGTGCCTGGAGTTTAAGGGGAAGAACTGAAGCTTTCTTT.

This chain uses TRBV29-1 with TRBJ2-5, with 7 bases matching TRBD1. Germline V gene sequence: CDR1 SQVTM, CDR2 ANQGSEA. The CDR3 loop spans 12 amino acids. Germline trimming cut 7 bases from V and 3 bases from J; bases unmatched to any gene: 5. CDR3 DNA: TGCAGCGCAATAGGACAGGAAGAGACCCAGTACTTC. It specifies CSAIGQEETQYF. The whole variable domain, remainder taken from reference TRBV29-1 and TRBJ2-5, is SAVISQKPSRDICQRGTSLTIQCQVDSQVTMMFWYRQQPGQSLTLIATANQGSEATYESGFVIDKFPISRPNLTFSTLTVSNMSPEDSSIYLCSAIGQEETQYFGPGTRLLVL.

The chain recombines TRBV2 with TRBJ2-2, with 8 nucleotides matching TRBD1. V lost 6 bases and J lost 4; bases outside the gene matches: 4. From germline, CDR1 is SNHLY and CDR2 FYNNEI. This CDR3 region has 14 residues. CDR3 protein: CASSKDRATGELFF. The CDR3 bases are TGTGCCAGCAGCAAGGACAGGGCCACCGGGGAGCTGTTTTTT.

For this clone: At one end the junction does not follow the germline gene, possibly because of a read error. This chain links TRBV24-1 with TRBJ2-7; 7 positions match TRBD1. Germline V lookup: CDR1 KGHDR, CDR2 SFDVKD. The CDR3 has 12 residues. In nucleotides, the CDR3 is TGTGCCACCAGTGATTACAGGGGACCACTGTTCTTC. It is translated as CATSDYRGPLFF.

This clone was seen a single time. The chain links TRBV10-3 to TRBJ2-7; TRBD2 might be the D (6 bases). CDR3 length equals 11 residues. V lost 8 bases, J lost 4 bases, and 9 bases lay in between. Germline loops: CDR1 ENHRY, CDR2 SYGVKD. The CDR3 region has the DNA TGTGCCATCGGAGGGGAATACGAGCAGTACTTC. As protein: CAIGGEYEQYF.

This chain connects TRBV6-5 to TRBJ1-1; 7 bases align to TRBD1. The CDR3 consists of 14 residues. Germline V gives CDR1 MNHEY, CDR2 SVGAGI. Trimming removed 4 bases from V and 1 base from J; junction bases left unmatched: 3. The CDR3 DNA is TGTGCCAGCAGTTGGACAGGTCGGAACACTGAAGCTTTCTTT. It is translated as CASSWTGRNTEAFF.

The V call is TRBV19, the J call TRBJ1-2; 10 positions match TRBD1. Germline CDR1 LNHDA, CDR2 SQIVND (reference sequence). V lost 6 bases, J lost 5 bases, and 6 bases stayed unmatched. The CDR3 totals 14 residues. Written as DNA, the CDR3 is TGTGCCAGTAGGGAAGACAGGGGGCATTATGGCTACACCTTC. It is translated as CASREDRGHYGYTF. The complete variable domain, with remaining parts taken from reference TRBV19 and TRBJ1-2, reads DGGITQSPKYLFRKEGQNVTLSCEQNLNHDAMYWYRQDPGQGLRLIYYSQIVNDFQKGDIAEGYSVSREKKESFPLTVTSAQKNPTAFYLCASREDRGHYGYTFGSGTRLTVV.

The V and J genes are TRBV4-1 and TRBJ2-1, with 7 bases matching TRBD2. This CDR3 contains 15 residues. Germline V gene lookup returns CDR1 MGHRA and CDR2 YSYEKL. J was trimmed by 4 bases and V by 3 bases; bases with no gene match: 6. The CDR3 here is CASSHPSGNYNEQFF. The CDR3 DNA reads as TGCGCCAGCAGCCACCCAAGCGGGAATTACAATGAGCAGTTCTTC.